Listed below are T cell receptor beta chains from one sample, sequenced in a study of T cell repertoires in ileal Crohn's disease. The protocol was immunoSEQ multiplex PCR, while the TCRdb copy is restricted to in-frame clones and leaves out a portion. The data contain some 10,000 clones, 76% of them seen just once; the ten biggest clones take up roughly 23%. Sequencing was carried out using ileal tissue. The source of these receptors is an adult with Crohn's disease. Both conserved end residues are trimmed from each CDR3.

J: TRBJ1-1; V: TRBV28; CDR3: ASRGRPEAF
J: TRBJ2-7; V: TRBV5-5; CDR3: ASSLAAGEPYEQY
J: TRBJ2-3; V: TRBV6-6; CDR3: ASRPGGTDTQY
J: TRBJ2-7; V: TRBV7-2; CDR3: ASSPVGGGRDEQY
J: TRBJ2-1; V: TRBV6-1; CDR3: ASREQGAREQF
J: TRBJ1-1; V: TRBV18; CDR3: ASSPAGEFTEAF
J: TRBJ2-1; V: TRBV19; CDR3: ASGQAYNEQF
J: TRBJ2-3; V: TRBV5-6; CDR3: ASSAQRFTDTQY
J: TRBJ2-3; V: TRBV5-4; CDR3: ASSLTGRTDTQY
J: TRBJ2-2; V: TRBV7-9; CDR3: ARSPGENTGELF
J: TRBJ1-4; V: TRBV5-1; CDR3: ASSLGPVGGGEKLF